This T cell receptor (beta chain) was found in a study of beta chain features in type 1 diabetes. General study results and limits: When Type 1 diabetes patients were examined, their TCRB CDR3s proved moderately but significantly shorter in all four CD4+ subsets. Across patients, naive, central memory and Treg TCRB repertoires exhibited apparently greater similarity than was observed across healthy donors.

Trimming pared 5 bases from V and 4 bases from J, leaving 14 bases between. Germline CDR1 is MDHEN and CDR2 is SYDVKM. This CDR3 contains 14 residues. With respect to this clone: Its antigen is unknown.

Using CD45RO/CCR7/CD25/CD127/CD95/CD27, CD4+ naive, central memory, regulatory and stem cell-like memory cells were sorted. TCRB transcripts that were expressed got sequenced, as all of the isolated RNA had been reverse transcribed. This table comes from immunoSEQ multiplex PCR, and its TCRdb copy is limited to in-frame clones, with some not included. The sample lists a few hundred thousand clones; roughly 13% were seen once. Sequencing was done on a sample of naive CD4+ T cells from blood. The TCR sequence derives from a woman aged 18-29 years with type 1 diabetes. The J gene is TRBJ2-5, the V gene TRBV28; tentatively, D is TRBD1 (6 bases). CDR3 in DNA: TGTGCCAGCAGTCTGAGGGGGTTGGTAGAGACCCAGTACTTC. This codes for CASSLRGLVETQYF.